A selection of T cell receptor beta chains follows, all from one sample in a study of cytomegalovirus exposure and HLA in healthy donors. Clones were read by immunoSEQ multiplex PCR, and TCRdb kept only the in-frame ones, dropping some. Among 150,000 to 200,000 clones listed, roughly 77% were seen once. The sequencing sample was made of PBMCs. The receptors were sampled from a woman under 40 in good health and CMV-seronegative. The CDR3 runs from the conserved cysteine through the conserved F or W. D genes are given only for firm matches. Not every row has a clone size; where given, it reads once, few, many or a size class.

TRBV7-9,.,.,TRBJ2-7,CASSSPDRSYEQYF,TGTGCCAGCAGCTCCCCAGACAGGTCCTACGAGCAGTACTTC
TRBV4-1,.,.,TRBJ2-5,CASSQVREGQETQYF,TGCGCCAGCAGCCAAGTCCGGGAAGGGCAAGAGACCCAGTACTTC
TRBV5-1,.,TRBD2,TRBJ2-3,CASSLAQTSGGPSYTDTQYF,TGCGCCAGCAGCTTGGCTCAGACTAGCGGGGGGCCGTCTTACACAGATACGCAGTATTTT
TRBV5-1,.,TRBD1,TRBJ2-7,CASSLGQGAYEQYF,TGCGCCAGCAGCCTCGGACAGGGAGCCTACGAGCAGTACTTC
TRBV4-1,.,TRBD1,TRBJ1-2,CASSHRTGDMDGYTF,TGCGCCAGCAGCCACCGGACAGGGGATATGGATGGCTACACCTTC
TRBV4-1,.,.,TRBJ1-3,CASSQPRQAVVGNTIYF,TGCGCCAGCAGCCAGCCGAGACAGGCCGTGGTTGGAAACACCATATATTTT
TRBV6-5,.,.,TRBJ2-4,CASHGKNIQYF,TGTGCCAGCCACGGGAAAAACATTCAGTACTTC
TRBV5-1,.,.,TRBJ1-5,CASSLTGLQPQHF,TGCGCCAGCAGCTTGACAGGGCTTCAGCCCCAGCATTTT
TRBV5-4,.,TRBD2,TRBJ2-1,CASSSRIVAGGFYNEQFF,TGTGCCAGCAGCTCCCGCATCGTAGCGGGGGGCTTCTACAATGAGCAGTTCTTC
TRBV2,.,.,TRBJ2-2,CASLQGSTGELFF,TGTGCCAGCCTCCAGGGAAGTACCGGGGAGCTGTTTTTT
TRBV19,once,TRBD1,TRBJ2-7,CASSSGQVVYEQYF,TGTGCCAGTAGCAGCGGACAGGTCGTCTACGAGCAGTACTTC
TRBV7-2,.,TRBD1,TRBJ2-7,CASSLARQGVYEQYF,TGTGCCAGCAGCTTAGCGCGACAGGGGGTGTACGAGCAGTACTTC
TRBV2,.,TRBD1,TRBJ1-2,CASSVSDRAYGYTF,TGTGCCAGCAGTGTCTCGGACAGGGCCTATGGCTACACCTTC
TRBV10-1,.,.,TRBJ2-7,CASSRLSRPYEQYF,TGCGCCAGCAGCCGACTGTCAAGGCCCTACGAGCAGTACTTC
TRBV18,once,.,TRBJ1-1,CASSPLLPGHSFTEAFF,TGTGCCAGCTCACCACTGCTTCCGGGACACTCGTTCACTGAAGCTTTCTTT
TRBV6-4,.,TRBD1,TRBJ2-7,CASSRTGIGEQYF,TGTGCCAGCAGTCGGACAGGGATTGGCGAGCAGTACTTC
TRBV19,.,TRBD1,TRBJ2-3,CASSPTGTPWNF,TGTGCCAGTAGCCCGACAGGGACGCCCTGGAATTTT
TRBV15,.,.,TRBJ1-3,CATSREVGSSGNTIYF,TGTGCCACCAGCAGAGAAGTCGGTAGCTCTGGAAACACCATATATTTT
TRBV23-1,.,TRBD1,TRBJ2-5,CASSQDRGESETQYF,TGCGCCAGCAGTCAGGACAGGGGGGAGTCGGAGACCCAGTACTTC
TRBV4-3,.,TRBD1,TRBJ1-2,CASSQEGTGRGYTF,TGCGCCAGCAGCCAAGAAGGGACAGGGAGGGGCTACACCTTC
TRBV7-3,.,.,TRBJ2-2,CASTPTPSRTGELFF,TGTGCCAGCACCCCCACCCCTAGCCGGACCGGGGAGCTGTTTTTT
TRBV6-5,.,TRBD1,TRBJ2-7,CASSRDRGLSYEQYF,TGTGCCAGCAGCCGGGACAGGGGGCTTAGCTACGAGCAGTACTTC
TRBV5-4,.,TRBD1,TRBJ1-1,CASSLGQGVLNTEAFF,TGTGCCAGCAGCTTGGGACAGGGGGTGTTGAACACTGAAGCTTTCTTT
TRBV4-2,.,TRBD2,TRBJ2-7,CASSQPPGLAGGSTYEQYF,TGTGCCAGCAGCCAACCACCGGGACTAGCGGGGGGGTCGACGTACGAGCAGTACTTC
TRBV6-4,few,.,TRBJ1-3,CASSDSKGKAGNTIYF,TGTGCCAGCAGTGACTCAAAGGGGAAGGCTGGAAACACCATATATTTT
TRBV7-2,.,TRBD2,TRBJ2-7,CASSQKGLAASYEQYF,TGTGCCAGCAGCCAAAAGGGGCTAGCGGCCTCCTACGAGCAGTACTTC
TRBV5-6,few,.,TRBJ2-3,CASSSTDTQYF,TGTGCCAGCAGCTCTACAGATACGCAGTATTTT
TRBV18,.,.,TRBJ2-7,CASSRLESYEQYF,TGTGCCAGCTCACGACTTGAATCCTACGAGCAGTACTTC
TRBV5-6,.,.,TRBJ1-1,CASSLGDTEAIF,TGTGCCAGCAGCTTGGGGGACACTGAAGCGATCTTT
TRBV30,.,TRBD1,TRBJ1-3,CAWSGDSRSTIYF,TGTGCCTGGAGTGGGGACAGCCGGTCCACCATATATTTT
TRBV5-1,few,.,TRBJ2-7,CASKSGTFSGEQYF,TGCGCCAGCAAATCCGGGACTTTTTCTGGGGAGCAGTACTTC
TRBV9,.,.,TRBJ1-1,CASSVEETKNTEAFF,TGTGCCAGCAGCGTAGAAGAGACAAAGAACACTGAAGCTTTCTTT
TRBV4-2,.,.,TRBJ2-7,CASSPGGGAYEQYF,TGTGCCAGCAGTCCAGGAGGGGGGGCCTACGAGCAGTACTTC
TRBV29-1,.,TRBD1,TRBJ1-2,CSVSLLSGQVFNYGYTF,TGCAGCGTCTCCCTGCTGAGCGGACAGGTTTTTAACTATGGCTACACCTTC
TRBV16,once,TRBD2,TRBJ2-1,CASSQSHAGGYNEQFF,TGTGCCAGCAGCCAATCGCACGCGGGGGGATACAATGAGCAGTTCTTC
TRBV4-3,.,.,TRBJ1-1,CASSQPDRNTEAFF,TGCGCCAGCAGCCAGCCGGACAGAAACACTGAAGCTTTCTTT
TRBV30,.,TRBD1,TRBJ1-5,CAWTRQGNQPQHF,TGTGCCTGGACCCGACAGGGAAATCAGCCCCAGCATTTT
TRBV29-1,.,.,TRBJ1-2,CSVERLLYGYTF,TGCAGCGTTGAAAGATTACTCTATGGCTACACCTTC
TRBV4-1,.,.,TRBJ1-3,CASSRLSGSGNTIYF,TGCGCCAGCAGCCGGTTATCAGGGTCTGGAAACACCATATATTTT
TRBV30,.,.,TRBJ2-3,CAWRVGVAGDTQYF,TGTGCCTGGAGGGTCGGGGTTGCTGGAGATACGCAGTATTTT
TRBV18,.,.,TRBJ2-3,CASSPSGDTDTQYF,TGTGCCAGCTCACCGAGCGGCGACACAGATACGCAGTATTTT
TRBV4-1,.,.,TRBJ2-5,CASSQWALPWTTRHVVQYF,TGCGCCAGCAGCCAATGGGCCCTCCCATGGACAACCCGCCACGTTGTCCAGTACTTC
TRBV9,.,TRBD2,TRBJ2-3,CASSVSPRGGHDTQYF,TGTGCCAGCAGCGTGTCCCCCCGGGGGGGCCACGATACGCAGTATTTT
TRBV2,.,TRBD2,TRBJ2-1,CASRTSGSTYNEQFF,TGTGCCAGCAGGACTAGCGGGTCGACATACAATGAGCAGTTCTTC
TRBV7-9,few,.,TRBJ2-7,CASSLARGFNEQYF,TGTGCCAGCAGCTTAGCCAGGGGATTCAACGAGCAGTACTTC
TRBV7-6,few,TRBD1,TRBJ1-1,CASSLVTGGVTEAFF,TGTGCCAGCAGCTTAGTTACAGGGGGGGTTACTGAAGCTTTCTTT